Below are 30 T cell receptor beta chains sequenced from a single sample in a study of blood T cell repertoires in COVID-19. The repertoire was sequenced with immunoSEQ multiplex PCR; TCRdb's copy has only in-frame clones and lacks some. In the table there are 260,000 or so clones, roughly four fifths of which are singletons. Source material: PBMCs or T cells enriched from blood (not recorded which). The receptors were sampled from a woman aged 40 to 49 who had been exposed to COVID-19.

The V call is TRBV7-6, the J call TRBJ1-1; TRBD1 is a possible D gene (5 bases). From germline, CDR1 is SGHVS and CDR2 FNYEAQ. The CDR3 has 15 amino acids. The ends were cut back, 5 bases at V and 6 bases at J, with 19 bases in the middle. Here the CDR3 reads CASSLDAGILPEAFF. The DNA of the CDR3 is TGTGCCAGCAGCCTTGACGCAGGGATTCTACCTGAAGCTTTCTTT.

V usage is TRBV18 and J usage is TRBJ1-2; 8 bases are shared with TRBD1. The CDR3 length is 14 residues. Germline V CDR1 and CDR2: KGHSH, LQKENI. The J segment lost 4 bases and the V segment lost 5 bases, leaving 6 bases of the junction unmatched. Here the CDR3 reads CASSREDRVYGYTF. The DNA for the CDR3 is TGTGCCAGCTCAAGGGAGGACAGGGTCTATGGCTACACCTTC.

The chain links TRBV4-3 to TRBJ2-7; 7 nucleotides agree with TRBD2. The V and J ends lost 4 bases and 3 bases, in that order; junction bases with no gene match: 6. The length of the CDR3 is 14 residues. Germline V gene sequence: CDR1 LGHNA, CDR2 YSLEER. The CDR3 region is CASSRTSSGYEQYF. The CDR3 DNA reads TGCGCCAGCAGCCGGACTAGTAGCGGCTACGAGCAGTACTTC.

CDR3 in amino acids: CASGTGGTDTQYF. In DNA form, the CDR3 reads TGTGCCTCCGGGACAGGGGGCACAGATACGCAGTATTTT. This chain links TRBV24-1 with TRBJ2-3; TRBD1 matches at 10 bases. This CDR3 contains 13 residues. CDR1 KGHDR and CDR2 SFDVKD come from the germline V gene. The trim removed 12 bases at V and 1 base at J, leaving 3 bases unmatched.

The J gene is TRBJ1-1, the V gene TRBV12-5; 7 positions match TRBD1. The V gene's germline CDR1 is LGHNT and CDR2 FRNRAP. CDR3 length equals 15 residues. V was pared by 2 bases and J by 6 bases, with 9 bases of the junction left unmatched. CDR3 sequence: CASGLPQGEWAEAFF. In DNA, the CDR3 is TGTGCTAGTGGTTTGCCCCAGGGGGAATGGGCTGAAGCTTTCTTT.

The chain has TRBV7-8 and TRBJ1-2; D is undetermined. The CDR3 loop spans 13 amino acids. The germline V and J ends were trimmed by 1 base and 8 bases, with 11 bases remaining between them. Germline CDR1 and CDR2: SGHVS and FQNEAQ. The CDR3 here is CASSLVPHGGYTF. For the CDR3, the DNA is TGTGCCAGCAGCTTAGTCCCCCACGGGGGCTACACCTTC.

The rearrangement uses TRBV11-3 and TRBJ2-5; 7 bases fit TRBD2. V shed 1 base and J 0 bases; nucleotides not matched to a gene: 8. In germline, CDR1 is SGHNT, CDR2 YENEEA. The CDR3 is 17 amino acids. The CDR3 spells CASSLGLAGRDQETQYF. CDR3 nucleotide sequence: TGTGCCAGCAGCTTAGGGCTGGCAGGGAGGGACCAAGAGACCCAGTACTTC. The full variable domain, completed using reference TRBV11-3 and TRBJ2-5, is EAGVVQSPRYKIIEKKQPVAFWCNPISGHNTLYWYLQNLGQGPELLIRYENEEAVDDSQLPKDRFSAERLKGVDSTLKIQPAELGDSAVYLCASSLGLAGRDQETQYFGPGTRLLVL.

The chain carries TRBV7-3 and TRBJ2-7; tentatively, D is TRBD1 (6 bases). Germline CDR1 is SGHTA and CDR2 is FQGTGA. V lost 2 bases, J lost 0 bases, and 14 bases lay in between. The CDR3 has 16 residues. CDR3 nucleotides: TGTGCCAGCAGCTTAGGGCCGGACAGCTACTCCTACGAGCAGTACTTC. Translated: CASSLGPDSYSYEQYF. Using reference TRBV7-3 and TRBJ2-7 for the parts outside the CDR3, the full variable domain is GAGVSQTPSNKVTEKGKYVELRCDPISGHTALYWYRQSLGQGPEFLIYFQGTGAADDSGLPNDRFFAVRPEGSVSTLKIQRTERGDSAVYLCASSLGPDSYSYEQYFGPGTRLTVT.

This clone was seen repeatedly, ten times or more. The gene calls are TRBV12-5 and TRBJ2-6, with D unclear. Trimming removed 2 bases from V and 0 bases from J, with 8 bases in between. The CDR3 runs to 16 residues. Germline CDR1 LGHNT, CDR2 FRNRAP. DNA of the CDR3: TGTGCTAGTGGTTTGTCCTATGACTCTGGGGCCAACGTCCTGACTTTC. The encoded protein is CASGLSYDSGANVLTF. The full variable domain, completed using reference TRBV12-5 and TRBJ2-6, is DARVTQTPRHKVTEMGQEVTMRCQPILGHNTVFWYRQTMMQGLELLAYFRNRAPLDDSGMPKDRFSAEMPDATLATLKIQPSEPRDSAVYFCASGLSYDSGANVLTFGAGSRLTVL.

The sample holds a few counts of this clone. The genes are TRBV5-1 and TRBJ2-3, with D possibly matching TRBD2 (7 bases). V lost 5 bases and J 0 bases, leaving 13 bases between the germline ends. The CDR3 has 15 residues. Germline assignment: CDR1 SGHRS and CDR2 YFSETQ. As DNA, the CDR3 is TGCGCCAGCAGAGGGGGGGGACCTAGCACAGATACGCAGTATTTT. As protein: CASRGGGPSTDTQYF.

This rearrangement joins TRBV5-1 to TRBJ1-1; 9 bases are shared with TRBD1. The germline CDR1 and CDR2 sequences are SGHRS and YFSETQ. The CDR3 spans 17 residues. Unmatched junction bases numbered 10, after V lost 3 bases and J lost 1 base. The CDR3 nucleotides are TGCGCCAGCAGCTGGGGACAGGGAAGAGGGGGGAACACTGAAGCTTTCTTT. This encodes CASSWGQGRGGNTEAFF.

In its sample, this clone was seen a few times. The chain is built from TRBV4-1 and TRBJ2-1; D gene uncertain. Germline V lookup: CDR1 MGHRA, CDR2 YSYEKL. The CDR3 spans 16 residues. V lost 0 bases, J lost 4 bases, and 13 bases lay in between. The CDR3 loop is CASSQDGPELYNEQFF. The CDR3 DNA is TGCGCCAGCAGCCAAGATGGGCCCGAACTTTACAATGAGCAGTTCTTC.

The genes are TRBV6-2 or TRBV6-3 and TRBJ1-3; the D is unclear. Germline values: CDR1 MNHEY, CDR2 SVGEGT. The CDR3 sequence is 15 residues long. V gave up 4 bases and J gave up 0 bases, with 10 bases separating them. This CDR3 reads CASSFGGSSGNTIYF. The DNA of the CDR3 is TGTGCCAGCAGTTTCGGCGGAAGCTCTGGAAACACCATATATTTT.

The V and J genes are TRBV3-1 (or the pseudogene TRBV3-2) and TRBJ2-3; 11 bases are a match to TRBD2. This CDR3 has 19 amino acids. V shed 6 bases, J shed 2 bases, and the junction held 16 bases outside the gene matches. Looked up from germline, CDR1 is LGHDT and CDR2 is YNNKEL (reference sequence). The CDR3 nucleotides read TGTGCCAGCAGGCCGACCGACACTAGCGGGGGCCCCATCACAGATACGCAGTATTTT. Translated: CASRPTDTSGGPITDTQYF.

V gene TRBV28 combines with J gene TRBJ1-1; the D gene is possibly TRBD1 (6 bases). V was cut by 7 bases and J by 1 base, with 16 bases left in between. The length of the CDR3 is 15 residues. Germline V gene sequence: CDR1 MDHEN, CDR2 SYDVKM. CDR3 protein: CASNSQGFKNTEAFF. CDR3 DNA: TGTGCCAGCAACTCGCAGGGGTTCAAGAACACTGAAGCTTTCTTT.

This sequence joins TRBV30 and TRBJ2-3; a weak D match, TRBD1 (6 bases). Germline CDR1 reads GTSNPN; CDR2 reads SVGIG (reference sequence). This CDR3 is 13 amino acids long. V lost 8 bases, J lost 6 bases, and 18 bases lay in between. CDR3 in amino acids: CAGGRGHEDTQYF. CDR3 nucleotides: TGTGCCGGGGGAAGGGGACATGAGGATACGCAGTATTTT.

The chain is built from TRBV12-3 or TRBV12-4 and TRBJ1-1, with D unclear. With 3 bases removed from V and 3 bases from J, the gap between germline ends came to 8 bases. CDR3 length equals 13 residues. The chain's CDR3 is CASSFWRDTEAFF. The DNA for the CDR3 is TGTGCCAGCAGTTTTTGGAGGGACACTGAAGCTTTCTTT.

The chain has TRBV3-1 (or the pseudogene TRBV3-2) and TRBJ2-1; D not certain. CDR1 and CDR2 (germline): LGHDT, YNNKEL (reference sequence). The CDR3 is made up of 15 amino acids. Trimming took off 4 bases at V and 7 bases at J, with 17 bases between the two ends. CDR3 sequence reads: CASSPGWARKNEQFF. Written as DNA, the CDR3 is TGTGCCAGCAGCCCTGGGTGGGCCAGAAAAAATGAGCAGTTCTTC.

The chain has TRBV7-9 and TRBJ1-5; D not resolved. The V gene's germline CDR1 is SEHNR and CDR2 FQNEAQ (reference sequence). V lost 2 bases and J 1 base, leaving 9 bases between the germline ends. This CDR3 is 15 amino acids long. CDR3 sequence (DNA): TGTGCCAGCAGCTTAAGCGGGATAAGCAATCAGCCCCAGCATTTT. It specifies CASSLSGISNQPQHF.

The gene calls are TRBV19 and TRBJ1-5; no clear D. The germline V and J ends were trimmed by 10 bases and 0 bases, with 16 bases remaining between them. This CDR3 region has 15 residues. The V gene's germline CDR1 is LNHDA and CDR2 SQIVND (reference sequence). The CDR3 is CATWGGRSSNQPQHF. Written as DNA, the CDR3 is TGTGCCACTTGGGGAGGGAGGTCTAGCAATCAGCCCCAGCATTTT.

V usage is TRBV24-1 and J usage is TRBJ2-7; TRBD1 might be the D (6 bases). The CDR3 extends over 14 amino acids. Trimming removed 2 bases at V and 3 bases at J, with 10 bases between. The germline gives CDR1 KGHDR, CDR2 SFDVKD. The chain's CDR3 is CATSDSGHLYEQYF. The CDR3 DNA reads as TGTGCCACCAGTGATTCGGGACACCTCTACGAGCAGTACTTC.

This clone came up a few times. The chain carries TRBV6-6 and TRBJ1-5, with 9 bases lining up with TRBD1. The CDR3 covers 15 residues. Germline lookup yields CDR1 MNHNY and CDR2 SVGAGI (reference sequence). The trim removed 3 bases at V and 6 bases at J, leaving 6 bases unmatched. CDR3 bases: TGTGCCAGCAGTTATCAACAGGGGGCAGGTCAGCCCCAGCATTTT. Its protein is CASSYQQGAGQPQHF.

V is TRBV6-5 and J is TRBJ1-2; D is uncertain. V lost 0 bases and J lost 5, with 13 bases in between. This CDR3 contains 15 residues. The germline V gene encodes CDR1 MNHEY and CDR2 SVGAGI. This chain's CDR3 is CASSYSRMGLYGYTF. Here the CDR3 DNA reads TGTGCCAGCAGTTACTCGAGGATGGGTTTGTATGGCTACACCTTC.

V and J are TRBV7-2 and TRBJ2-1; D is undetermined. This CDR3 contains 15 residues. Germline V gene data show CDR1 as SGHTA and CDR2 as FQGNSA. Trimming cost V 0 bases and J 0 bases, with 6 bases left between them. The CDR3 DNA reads TGTGCCAGCAGCTTAGCGGCAAGCTCCTACAATGAGCAGTTCTTC. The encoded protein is CASSLAASSYNEQFF.

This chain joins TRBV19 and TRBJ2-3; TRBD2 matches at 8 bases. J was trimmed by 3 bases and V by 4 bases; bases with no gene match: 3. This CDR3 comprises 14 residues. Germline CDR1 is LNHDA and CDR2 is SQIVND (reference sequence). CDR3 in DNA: TGTGCCAGTAGTAGTAGCGGGGATACAGATACGCAGTATTTT. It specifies CASSSSGDTDTQYF. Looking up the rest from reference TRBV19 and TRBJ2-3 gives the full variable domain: DGGITQSPKYLFRKEGQNVTLSCEQNLNHDAMYWYRQDPGQGLRLIYYSQIVNDFQKGDIAEGYSVSREKKESFPLTVTSAQKNPTAFYLCASSSSGDTDTQYFGPGTRLTVL.

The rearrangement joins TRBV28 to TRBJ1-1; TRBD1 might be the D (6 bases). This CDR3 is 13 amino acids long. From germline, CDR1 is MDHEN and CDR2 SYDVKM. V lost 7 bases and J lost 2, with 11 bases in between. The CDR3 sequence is CASTPGVNTEAFF. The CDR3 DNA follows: TGTGCCAGCACCCCAGGGGTCAACACTGAAGCTTTCTTT.

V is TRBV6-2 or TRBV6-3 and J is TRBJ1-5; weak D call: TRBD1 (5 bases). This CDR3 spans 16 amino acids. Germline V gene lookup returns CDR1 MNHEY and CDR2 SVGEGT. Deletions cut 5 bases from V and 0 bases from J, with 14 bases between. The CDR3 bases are TGTGCCAGCAGTGGTACGAGCGGGGCTAGCAATCAGCCCCAGCATTTT. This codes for CASSGTSGASNQPQHF.

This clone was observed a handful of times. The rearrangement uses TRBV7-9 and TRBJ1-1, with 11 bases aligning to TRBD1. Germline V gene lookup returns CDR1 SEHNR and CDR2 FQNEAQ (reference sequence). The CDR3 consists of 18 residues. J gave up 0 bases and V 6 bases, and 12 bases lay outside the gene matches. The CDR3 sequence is CASSPRWRTGGMNTEAFF. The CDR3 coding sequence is TGTGCCAGCAGTCCACGGTGGAGGACAGGGGGCATGAACACTGAAGCTTTCTTT.

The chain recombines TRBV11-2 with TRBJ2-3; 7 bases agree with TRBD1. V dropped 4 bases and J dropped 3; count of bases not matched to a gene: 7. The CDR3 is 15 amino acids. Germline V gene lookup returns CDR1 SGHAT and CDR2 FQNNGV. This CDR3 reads CASSSHFRGTDTQYF. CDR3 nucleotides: TGTGCCAGCAGCTCCCATTTCAGGGGGACAGATACGCAGTATTTT. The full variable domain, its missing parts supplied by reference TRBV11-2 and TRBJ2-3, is EAGVAQSPRYKIIEKRQSVAFWCNPISGHATLYWYQQILGQGPKLLIQFQNNGVVDDSQLPKDRFSAERLKGVDSTLKIQPAKLEDSAVYLCASSSHFRGTDTQYFGPGTRLTVL.

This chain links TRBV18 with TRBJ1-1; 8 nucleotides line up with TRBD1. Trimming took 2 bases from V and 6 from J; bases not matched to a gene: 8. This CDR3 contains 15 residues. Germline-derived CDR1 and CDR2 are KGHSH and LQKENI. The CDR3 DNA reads TGTGCCAGCTCACCAAACGCCGGACAGGGCTCTGAAGCTTTCTTT. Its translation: CASSPNAGQGSEAFF.